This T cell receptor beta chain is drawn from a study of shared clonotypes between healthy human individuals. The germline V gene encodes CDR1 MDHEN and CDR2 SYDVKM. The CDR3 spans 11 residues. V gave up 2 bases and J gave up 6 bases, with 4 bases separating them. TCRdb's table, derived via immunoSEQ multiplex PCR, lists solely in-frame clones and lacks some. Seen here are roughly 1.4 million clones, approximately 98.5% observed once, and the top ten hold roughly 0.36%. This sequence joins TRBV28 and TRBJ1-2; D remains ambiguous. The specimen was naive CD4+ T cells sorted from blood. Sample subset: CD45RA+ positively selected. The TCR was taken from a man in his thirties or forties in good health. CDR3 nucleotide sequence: TGTGCCAGCAGTTTAGCTCATGGCTACACCTTC. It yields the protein CASSLAHGYTF.